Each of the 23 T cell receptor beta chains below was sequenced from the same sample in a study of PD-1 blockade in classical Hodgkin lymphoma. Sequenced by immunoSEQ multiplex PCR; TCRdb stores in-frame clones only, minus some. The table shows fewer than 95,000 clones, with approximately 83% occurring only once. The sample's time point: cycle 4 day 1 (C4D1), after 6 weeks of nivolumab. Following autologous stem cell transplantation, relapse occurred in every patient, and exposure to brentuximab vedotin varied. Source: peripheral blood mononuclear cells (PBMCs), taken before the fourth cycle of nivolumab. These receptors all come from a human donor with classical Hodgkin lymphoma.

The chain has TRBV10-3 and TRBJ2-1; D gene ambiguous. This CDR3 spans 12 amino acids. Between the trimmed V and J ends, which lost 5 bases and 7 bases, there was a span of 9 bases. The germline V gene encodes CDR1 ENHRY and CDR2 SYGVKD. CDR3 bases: TGTGCCATCAGTCAAGGCCAAAATGAGCAGTTCTTC. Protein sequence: CAISQGQNEQFF.

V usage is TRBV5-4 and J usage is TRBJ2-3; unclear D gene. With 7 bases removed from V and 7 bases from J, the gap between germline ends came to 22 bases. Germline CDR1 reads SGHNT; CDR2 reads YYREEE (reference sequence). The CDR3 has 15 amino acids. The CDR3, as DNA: TGTGCCAGCTCCTTTGATTTGCCCCAAACGCATACGCAGTATTTT. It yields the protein CASSFDLPQTHTQYF.

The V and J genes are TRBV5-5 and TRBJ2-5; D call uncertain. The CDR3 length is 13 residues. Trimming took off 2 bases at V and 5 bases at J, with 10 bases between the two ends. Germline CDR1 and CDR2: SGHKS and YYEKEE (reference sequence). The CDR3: CASSLEAVETQYF. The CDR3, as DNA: TGTGCCAGCAGCTTAGAGGCTGTGGAGACCCAGTACTTC. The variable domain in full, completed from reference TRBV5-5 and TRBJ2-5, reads DAGVTQSPTHLIKTRGQQVTLRCSPISGHKSVSWYQQVLGQGPQFIFQYYEKEERGRGNFPDRFSARQFPNYSSELNVNALLLGDSALYLCASSLEAVETQYFGPGTRLLVL.

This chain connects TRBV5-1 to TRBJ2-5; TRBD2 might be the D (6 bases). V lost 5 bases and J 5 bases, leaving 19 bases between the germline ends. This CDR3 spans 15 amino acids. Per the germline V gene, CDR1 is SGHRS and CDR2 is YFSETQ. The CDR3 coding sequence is TGCGCCAGCAGGCTAGTGTCGGGGGATGGGGAGACCCAGTACTTC. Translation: CASRLVSGDGETQYF. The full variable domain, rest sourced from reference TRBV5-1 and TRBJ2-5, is KAGVTQTPRYLIKTRGQQVTLSCSPISGHRSVSWYQQTPGQGLQFLFEYFSETQRNKGNFPGRFSGRQFSNSRSEMNVSTLELGDSALYLCASRLVSGDGETQYFGPGTRLLVL.

CDR3 nucleotide sequence: TGTGCCAGCAGCTCTCGGACAGGGCGGGATGAGCAGTTCTTC. Translating it yields CASSSRTGRDEQFF. The J gene is TRBJ2-1, the V gene TRBV7-9, with 8 bases aligning to TRBD1. Germline-derived CDR1 and CDR2 are SEHNR and FQNEAQ (reference sequence). V dropped 4 bases and J dropped 8; count of bases not matched to a gene: 7. The length of the CDR3 is 14 residues. The full variable domain, in which reference TRBV7-9 and TRBJ2-1 provide the parts outside the CDR3, is DTGVSQNPRHKITKRGQNVTFRCDPISEHNRLYWYRQTLGQGPEFLTYFQNEAQLEKSRLLSDRFSAERPKGSFSTLEIQRTEQGDSAMYLCASSSRTGRDEQFFGPGTRLTVL.

Here the CDR3 reads CASRSGTGPKLFF. CDR3 bases: TGTGCCAGCAGATCAGGGACAGGGCCTAAACTGTTTTTT. V gene TRBV28 combines with J gene TRBJ1-4; 9 positions match TRBD1. Germline V gene data show CDR1 as MDHEN and CDR2 as SYDVKM. The CDR3 length is 13 residues. With 6 bases clipped from V and 11 bases from J, the junction kept 7 bases outside the gene matches.

The CDR3 region is CASSQGQFNQPQHF. Here the CDR3 DNA reads TGTGCCAGCAGCCAGGGGCAGTTCAATCAGCCCCAGCATTTT. This sequence joins TRBV4-2 and TRBJ1-5; D perhaps matches TRBD1 (5 bases). CDR1 LGHNA and CDR2 YNFKEQ come from the germline V gene. CDR3 length: 14 amino acids. With 3 bases removed from V and 3 bases from J, the gap between germline ends came to 9 bases.

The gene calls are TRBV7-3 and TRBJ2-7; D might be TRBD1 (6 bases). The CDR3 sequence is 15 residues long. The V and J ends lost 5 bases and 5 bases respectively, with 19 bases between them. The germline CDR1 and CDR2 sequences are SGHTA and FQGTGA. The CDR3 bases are TGTGCCAGCAGCCCGACACAGGGCACGATAAACGAGCAGTACTTC. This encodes CASSPTQGTINEQYF.

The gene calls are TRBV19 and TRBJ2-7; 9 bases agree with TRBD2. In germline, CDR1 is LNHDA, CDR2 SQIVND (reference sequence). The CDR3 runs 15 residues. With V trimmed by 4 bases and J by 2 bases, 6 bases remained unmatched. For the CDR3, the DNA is TGTGCCAGTAGTACCGAGCGGGGGGTTACCTACGAGCAGTACTTC. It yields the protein CASSTERGVTYEQYF.

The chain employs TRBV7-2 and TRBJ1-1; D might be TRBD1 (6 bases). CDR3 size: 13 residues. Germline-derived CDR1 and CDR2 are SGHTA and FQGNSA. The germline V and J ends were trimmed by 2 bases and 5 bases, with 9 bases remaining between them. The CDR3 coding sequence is TGTGCCAGCAGCTTACAACAGGGAACTGAAGCTTTCTTT. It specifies CASSLQQGTEAFF.

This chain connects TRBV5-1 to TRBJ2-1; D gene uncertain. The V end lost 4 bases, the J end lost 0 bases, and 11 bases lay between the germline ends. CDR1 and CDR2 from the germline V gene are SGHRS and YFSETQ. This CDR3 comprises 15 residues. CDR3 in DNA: TGCGCCAGCAGCCACGACTTAAGCTCCTACAATGAGCAGTTCTTC. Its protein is CASSHDLSSYNEQFF.

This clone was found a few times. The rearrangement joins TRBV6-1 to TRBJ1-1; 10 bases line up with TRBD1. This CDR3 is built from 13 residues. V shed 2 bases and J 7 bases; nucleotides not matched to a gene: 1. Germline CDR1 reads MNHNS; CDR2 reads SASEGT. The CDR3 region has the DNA TGTGCCAGCAGTGAATGGGACAGGGGTGAAGCTTTCTTT. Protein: CASSEWDRGEAFF.

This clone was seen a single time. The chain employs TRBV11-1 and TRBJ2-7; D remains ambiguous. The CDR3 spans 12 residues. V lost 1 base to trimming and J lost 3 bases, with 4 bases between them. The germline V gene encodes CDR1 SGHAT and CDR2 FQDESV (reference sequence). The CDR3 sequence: CASSLVSYEQYF. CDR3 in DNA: TGTGCCAGCAGCTTAGTCAGCTACGAGCAGTACTTC.

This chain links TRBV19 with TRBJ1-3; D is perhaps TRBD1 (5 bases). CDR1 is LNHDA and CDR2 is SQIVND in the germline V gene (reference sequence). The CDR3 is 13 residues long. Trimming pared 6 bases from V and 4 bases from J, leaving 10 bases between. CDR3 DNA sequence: TGTGCCAGTAGGTTCAGGGAGGGAAACACCATATATTTT. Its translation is CASRFREGNTIYF.

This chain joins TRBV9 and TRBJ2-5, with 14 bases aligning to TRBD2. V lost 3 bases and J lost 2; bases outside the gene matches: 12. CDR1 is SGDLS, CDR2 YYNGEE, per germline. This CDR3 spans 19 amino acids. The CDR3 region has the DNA TGTGCCAGCAGCGCCAGACTAGCGGGAGGGGGTCCCAAACAAGAGACCCAGTACTTC. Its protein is CASSARLAGGGPKQETQYF.

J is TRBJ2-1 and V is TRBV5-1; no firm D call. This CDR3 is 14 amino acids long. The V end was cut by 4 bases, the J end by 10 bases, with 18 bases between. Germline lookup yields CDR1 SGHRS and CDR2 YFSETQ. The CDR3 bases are TGCGCCAGCAGCGCCCCAGGTAGGGTTAGGGAGCAGTTCTTC. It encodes CASSAPGRVREQFF.

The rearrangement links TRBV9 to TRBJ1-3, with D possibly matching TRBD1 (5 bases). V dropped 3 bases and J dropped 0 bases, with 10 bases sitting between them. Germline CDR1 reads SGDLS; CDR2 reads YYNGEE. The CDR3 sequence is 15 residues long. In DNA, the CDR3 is TGTGCCAGCAGCGGCCGACAGCTCTCTGGAAACACCATATATTTT. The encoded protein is CASSGRQLSGNTIYF.

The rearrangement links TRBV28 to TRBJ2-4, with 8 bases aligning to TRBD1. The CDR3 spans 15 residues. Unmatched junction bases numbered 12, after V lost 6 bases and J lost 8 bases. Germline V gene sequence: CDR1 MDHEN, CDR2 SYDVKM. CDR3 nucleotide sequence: TGTGCCAGCAGACTAGGGGCCGACAGGGGCCACATTCAGTACTTC. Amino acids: CASRLGADRGHIQYF.

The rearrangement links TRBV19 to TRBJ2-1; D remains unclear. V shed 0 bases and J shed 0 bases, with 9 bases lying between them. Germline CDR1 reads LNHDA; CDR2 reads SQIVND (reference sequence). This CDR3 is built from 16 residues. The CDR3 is CASSIDRRSSYNEQFF. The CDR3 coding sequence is TGTGCCAGTAGTATAGACAGGCGGAGCTCCTACAATGAGCAGTTCTTC.

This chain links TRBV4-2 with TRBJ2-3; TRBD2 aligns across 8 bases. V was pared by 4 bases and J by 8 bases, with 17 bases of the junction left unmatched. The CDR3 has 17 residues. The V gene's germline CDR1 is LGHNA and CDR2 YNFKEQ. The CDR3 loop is CASSPSTAGEAFGTQYF. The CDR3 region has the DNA TGTGCCAGCAGCCCATCTACAGCGGGAGAGGCTTTCGGTACGCAGTATTTT.

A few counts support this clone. The CDR3 coding sequence is TGTGCCAGCGGACAGGGGGGGACATGGGAAAAACTGTTTTTT. Its translation is CASGQGGTWEKLFF. The chain has TRBV28 and TRBJ1-4; 10 nucleotides line up with TRBD1. From germline, CDR1 is MDHEN and CDR2 SYDVKM. J was trimmed by 8 bases and V by 8 bases; bases with no gene match: 8. This CDR3 is built from 14 residues.

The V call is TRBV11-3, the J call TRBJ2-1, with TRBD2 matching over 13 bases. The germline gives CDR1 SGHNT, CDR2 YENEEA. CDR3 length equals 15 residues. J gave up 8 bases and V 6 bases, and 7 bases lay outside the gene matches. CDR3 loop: CASSKLAGGPYEQFF. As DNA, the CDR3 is TGTGCCAGCAGTAAACTAGCGGGAGGGCCCTATGAGCAGTTCTTC.

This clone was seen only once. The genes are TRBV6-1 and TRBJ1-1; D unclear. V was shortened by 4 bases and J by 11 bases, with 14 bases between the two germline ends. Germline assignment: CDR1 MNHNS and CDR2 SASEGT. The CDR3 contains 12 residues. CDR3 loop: CASSGMVLRAFF. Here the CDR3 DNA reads TGTGCCAGCAGTGGTATGGTGTTGAGGGCTTTCTTT.